The next 4 T cell receptor beta chains were all read from a single sample in a study of cytomegalovirus exposure and HLA in healthy donors. Researchers ran the PCR with 60 Vbeta and 13 Jbeta primers. The repertoire was sequenced with immunoSEQ multiplex PCR; TCRdb's copy has only in-frame clones and lacks some. The top ten hold over 0.65% of the sample, which has about 220,000 clones, 80% to 85% seen once. Sequenced material: PBMCs. The receptors originated from a boy between 2 and 10 years old in good health and CMV-seronegative.

V gene TRBV30 combines with J gene TRBJ2-5, with 7 nucleotides matching TRBD1. The J call may be mistaken, given a closer DNA end match to TRBJ2-7. The CDR3 contains 12 residues. The germline gives CDR1 GTSNPN, CDR2 SVGIG (reference sequence). CDR3 DNA sequence: TGTGCCTGGAGCAGGGGGAGCAACGAGCAGTACTTC. It encodes CAWSRGSNEQYF.

The rearrangement uses TRBV11-2 and TRBJ1-1; the D is unclear. Germline V gene sequence: CDR1 SGHAT, CDR2 FQNNGV. The CDR3 sequence is 19 residues long. V was cut by 1 base and J by 0 bases, with 21 bases left in between. The CDR3 region has the DNA TGTGCCAGCAGCTTAGGAGGTTTAGCGCCGCGTTTAATGAACACTGAAGCTTTCTTT. Encoded protein: CASSLGGLAPRLMNTEAFF.

The V call is TRBV4-1, the J call TRBJ2-3; 9 bases line up with TRBD1. In germline, CDR1 is MGHRA, CDR2 YSYEKL. The CDR3 is 15 amino acids. The junction had 17 bases not matched to a gene; V was cut back by 10 bases and J by 9 bases. The DNA of the CDR3 is TGCGCCACCAAAAACCGGGACAGGGATTTTTACACGCAGTATTTT. This codes for CATKNRDRDFYTQYF.

The chain couples TRBV10-2 to TRBJ2-5; no clear D gene. The J call could be wrong; TRBJ2-7 is a better fit for the DNA end. This CDR3 region has 12 residues. Germline values: CDR1 WSHSY, CDR2 SAAADI. The CDR3 coding sequence is TGCGCCAGCAGTGTGACTGTCTACGAGCAGTACTTC. Amino acids: CASSVTVYEQYF.